A single sample is the source of the 25 T cell receptor beta chains below, sequenced in a study of blood T cells in healthy people across ages. A second PCR of 7 to 11 cycles used a sample-barcoded 5' primer and a J-beta primer mix. MiXCR was run by TCRdb on the 5' RACE reads, yielding one entry per CDR3 protein. The table shows roughly 2 million distinct CDR3 sequences, with about 50% occurring only once. Material for sequencing was blood. Receptor source: a woman in her thirties or forties in good health.

The chain employs TRBV6-5 and TRBJ1-2; D ambiguous. Germline CDR1 MNHEY, CDR2 SVGAGI. V was trimmed by 5 bases and J by 7 bases, leaving 8 bases between them. The CDR3 spans 11 residues. DNA of the CDR3: TGTGCCAGCAGTGGATCTTCTGGCTACACCTTC. Translation: CASSGSSGYTF.

The chain is built from TRBV18 and TRBJ2-3; 7 nucleotides match TRBD2. Germline V gene sequence: CDR1 KGHSH, CDR2 LQKENI. With V trimmed by 5 bases and J by 0 bases, 8 bases remained unmatched. The CDR3 covers 16 residues. Here the CDR3 reads CASSSIGGSSTDTQYF. The CDR3 DNA follows: TGTGCCAGCTCATCAATCGGGGGGTCTAGCACAGATACGCAGTATTTT.

This chain links TRBV7-2 with TRBJ1-1, with D perhaps TRBD1 (5 bases). The germline CDR1 and CDR2 sequences are SGHTA and FQGNSA. The CDR3 contains 17 residues. Trimming cost V 0 bases and J 6 bases, with 20 bases left between them. The CDR3 coding sequence is TGTGCCAGCAGCTTAGCGGGCCCGGGGCTTATAGGGTCTGAAGCTTTCTTT. Translated, it gives CASSLAGPGLIGSEAFF.

The J gene is TRBJ2-1, the V gene TRBV20-1; 7 bases align to TRBD2. CDR3 length: 13 amino acids. The V segment lost 6 bases and the J segment 7 bases; nucleotides outside the gene matches: 9. The germline gives CDR1 DFQATT, CDR2 SNEGSKA (reference sequence). The CDR3 protein is CSANPGRENEQFF. DNA for the CDR3: TGCAGTGCCAACCCGGGGAGGGAAAATGAGCAGTTCTTC.

The chain couples TRBV4-1 to TRBJ1-1; TRBD1 matches 7 bases. V was clipped by 1 base and J by 3 bases; unmatched bases: 5. The CDR3 is 15 residues long. The V gene's germline CDR1 is MGHRA and CDR2 YSYEKL. DNA of the CDR3: TGCGCCAGCAGCCAAGTGGAGGGGGCCGACACTGAAGCTTTCTTT. This encodes CASSQVEGADTEAFF.

This sequence joins TRBV24-1 and TRBJ2-2; D unresolved. The CDR3 runs 14 residues. CDR1 and CDR2 from the germline V gene are KGHDR and SFDVKD. V shed 1 base and J shed 2 bases, with 4 bases lying between them. The CDR3 region is CATSDFTNTGELFF. The DNA for the CDR3 is TGTGCCACCAGTGATTTTACTAACACCGGGGAGCTGTTTTTT.

V and J are TRBV28 and TRBJ1-4, with D hard to call. The CDR3 is 11 residues long. V lost 2 bases, J lost 10 bases, and 5 bases lay in between. Germline CDR1 is MDHEN and CDR2 is SYDVKM. The CDR3 sequence is CASSLDGKLFF. The CDR3 DNA is TGTGCCAGCAGTTTAGATGGAAAACTGTTTTTT. Complete variable domain (other parts from reference TRBV28 and TRBJ1-4): DVKVTQSSRYLVKRTGEKVFLECVQDMDHENMFWYRQDPGLGLRLIYFSYDVKMKEKGDIPEGYSVSREKKERFSLILESASTNQTSMYLCASSLDGKLFFGSGTQLSVL.

This clonotype was picked up a small number of times. The gene calls are TRBV4-1 and TRBJ1-2; TRBD1 matches 8 bases. This CDR3 is 16 amino acids long. Germline CDR1 is MGHRA and CDR2 is YSYEKL. V lost 0 bases to trimming and J lost 4 bases; unmatched junction nucleotides: 7. CDR3 amino acids: CASSQERTGSLYGYTF. CDR3 in DNA: TGCGCCAGCAGCCAAGAACGGACAGGGAGCCTCTATGGCTACACCTTC.

In DNA, the CDR3 is TGCAGCGTTGAAAGGGATGAGCAGTTCTTC. This encodes CSVERDEQFF. V usage is TRBV29-1 and J usage is TRBJ2-1; D remains unclear. Looked up from germline, CDR1 is SQVTM and CDR2 is ANQGSEA. This CDR3 spans 10 amino acids. Trimming left V 2 bases short and J 8 bases short, with 4 bases between.

This clonotype has just a few counts. The chain recombines TRBV28 with TRBJ2-4, with D possibly TRBD1 on 6 matching bases. Germline CDR1 and CDR2: MDHEN and SYDVKM. CDR3 length: 13 residues. The V end lost 2 bases, the J end lost 8 bases, and 10 bases lay between the germline ends. CDR3 sequence reads: CASSLPGVDIQYF. The CDR3 DNA is TGTGCCAGCAGTTTACCAGGGGTAGACATTCAGTACTTC.

V and J are TRBV29-1 and TRBJ1-2, with 7 positions matching TRBD1. Trimming at V came to 4 bases and at J to 8 bases, leaving 13 bases not matched to a gene. The length of the CDR3 is 14 residues. Germline V CDR1 and CDR2: SQVTM, ANQGSEA. The CDR3 loop reads CSVGPLRQGEGYTF. DNA for the CDR3: TGCAGCGTTGGCCCCCTTCGACAGGGTGAAGGCTACACCTTC.

This sequence joins TRBV7-2 and TRBJ1-4; 7 bases line up with TRBD1. This CDR3 is 16 amino acids long. Germline V gene data show CDR1 as SGHTA and CDR2 as FQGNSA. Unmatched junction bases numbered 6, after V lost 0 bases and J lost 5 bases. CDR3 region: CASSLALAGGNEKLFF. For the CDR3, the DNA is TGTGCCAGCAGCTTAGCCCTTGCAGGGGGGAATGAAAAACTGTTTTTT.

The rearrangement uses TRBV10-3 and TRBJ1-6, with 8 bases identical to TRBD1. Unmatched junction bases numbered 2, after V lost 3 bases and J lost 7 bases. In germline, CDR1 is ENHRY, CDR2 SYGVKD. This CDR3 has 14 residues. The DNA of the CDR3 is TGTGCCATCAGTGACAGGGGGCTAAATTCACCCCTCCACTTT. Translated, it gives CAISDRGLNSPLHF.

CDR3 amino acids: CSAPVPPSTDTQYF. The CDR3 coding sequence is TGCAGCGCCCCTGTACCCCCTAGCACAGATACGCAGTATTTT. The V and J genes are TRBV29-1 and TRBJ2-3; D gene ambiguous. Germline V gives CDR1 SQVTM, CDR2 ANQGSEA. V lost 7 bases and J lost 0, with 14 bases in between. This CDR3 comprises 14 residues.

The J gene is TRBJ2-7, the V gene TRBV28, with D unclear. The ends were cut back, 5 bases at V and 0 bases at J, with 8 bases in the middle. The CDR3 length is 13 residues. CDR1 is MDHEN, CDR2 SYDVKM, per germline. Written as DNA, the CDR3 is TGTGCCAGCAGTATATCGAGCTCCTACGAGCAGTACTTC. This sequence encodes CASSISSSYEQYF.

This chain links TRBV28 with TRBJ2-5; D may be TRBD1 or TRBD2 (6 bases each). This CDR3 is 16 amino acids long. Per the germline V gene, CDR1 is MDHEN and CDR2 is SYDVKM. Trimming pared 4 bases from V and 3 bases from J, leaving 18 bases between. CDR3 region: CASSYVLRGVEETQYF. DNA of the CDR3: TGTGCCAGCAGTTACGTCCTGAGGGGGGTTGAAGAGACCCAGTACTTC.

The chain joins TRBV18 to TRBJ1-2, with D unresolved. The V gene lost 6 bases and the J gene lost 0 bases, with 14 bases spanning the gap. The CDR3 totals 15 residues. Per the germline V gene, CDR1 is KGHSH and CDR2 is LQKENI. CDR3 in amino acids: CASSPQPDPNYGYTF. The CDR3 nucleotides read TGTGCCAGCTCTCCTCAGCCGGACCCTAACTATGGCTACACCTTC.

This sequence joins TRBV12-3 or TRBV12-4 and TRBJ2-7; TRBD1 might be the D (5 bases). Trimming took 2 bases from V and 0 from J, leaving 23 bases between them. This CDR3 comprises 19 residues. This CDR3 is CASSLWSQGIISSSYEQYF. The CDR3 DNA reads TGTGCCAGCAGTTTATGGTCCCAGGGAATAATATCTAGCTCCTACGAGCAGTACTTC.

CDR3 sequence reads: CASSLVLRVGGEQFF. The DNA of the CDR3 is TGTGCCAGCAGCTTAGTGCTCAGGGTAGGGGGTGAGCAGTTCTTC. V gene TRBV11-2 combines with J gene TRBJ2-1; D is perhaps TRBD1 (6 bases). With 1 base removed from V and 9 bases from J, the gap between germline ends came to 16 bases. This CDR3 contains 15 residues. Per germline, CDR1 SGHAT and CDR2 FQNNGV. The full variable domain, with the rest looked up from reference TRBV11-2 and TRBJ2-1, is EAGVAQSPRYKIIEKRQSVAFWCNPISGHATLYWYQQILGQGPKLLIQFQNNGVVDDSQLPKDRFSAERLKGVDSTLKIQPAKLEDSAVYLCASSLVLRVGGEQFFGPGTRLTVL.

The chain is built from TRBV5-1 and TRBJ1-2; 7 bases line up with TRBD1. There are 20 residues in the CDR3. Germline CDR1 is SGHRS and CDR2 is YFSETQ. Trimming at V came to 0 bases and at J to 4 bases, leaving 21 bases not matched to a gene. The CDR3 nucleotides read TGCGCCAGCAGCTTGGCCCGCTGGGGACAGAGACTGGCGGGATTCTATGGCTACACCTTC. Residues: CASSLARWGQRLAGFYGYTF.

The V and J genes are TRBV5-1 and TRBJ2-4; weak D call: TRBD1 (6 bases). Germline V lookup: CDR1 SGHRS, CDR2 YFSETQ. The CDR3 is 16 residues long. Trimming took 2 bases from V and 3 from J, leaving 15 bases between them. The CDR3 DNA sequence: TGCGCCAGCAGCTTAGGGGACACGTTAGTCAAAAACATTCAGTACTTC. Encoded protein: CASSLGDTLVKNIQYF.

The J gene is TRBJ2-3, the V gene TRBV7-9; a possible D gene is TRBD2 (5 bases). The CDR3 is 18 amino acids. CDR1 and CDR2 (germline): SEHNR, FQNEAQ (reference sequence). V lost 1 base, J lost 4 bases, and 21 bases lay in between. Here the CDR3 DNA reads TGTGCCAGCAGCTTAGGGGCTCGAGCGGTGGGAAAGCCAGATACGCAGTATTTT. It translates to CASSLGARAVGKPDTQYF.

The rearrangement uses TRBV27 and TRBJ2-7; D may be TRBD1 (7 bases). V was shortened by 5 bases and J by 4 bases, with 12 bases between the two germline ends. CDR3 length: 13 amino acids. The germline V gene encodes CDR1 MNHEY and CDR2 SMNVEV (reference sequence). This CDR3 reads CASSGGTDYEQYF. The CDR3 region has the DNA TGTGCCAGCAGTGGCGGGACAGATTACGAGCAGTACTTC.

The J gene is TRBJ1-2, the V gene TRBV6-5, with 8 bases fitting TRBD1. This CDR3 has 15 amino acids. In germline, CDR1 is MNHEY, CDR2 SVGAGI. V trimming: 6 bases; J trimming: 4 bases; junction bases outside the gene matches: 10. The CDR3 region is CASSPFTGGFYGYTF. CDR3 DNA sequence: TGTGCCAGCAGCCCTTTTACAGGGGGTTTCTATGGCTACACCTTC.

The V gene is TRBV7-3, the J gene TRBJ1-3; the D is unclear. The CDR3 spans 14 residues. Trimming cost V 4 bases and J 2 bases, with 9 bases left between them. CDR1 and CDR2 (germline): SGHTA, FQGTGA. The chain's CDR3 is CASSSSGPGNTIYF. For the CDR3, the DNA is TGTGCCAGCAGCTCGAGTGGGCCTGGAAACACCATATATTTT.